This TCR beta chain emerged from a study of shared clonotypes between healthy human individuals (dated by TCRdb to 2018 to 2021). Turning to the overall study: A few men and a couple of women, aged 18 to 49 years, made up the cohort. Between about 0.8 and 9 billion PBMCs per donor were obtained by leukapheresis. Libraries were prepared and TCR repertoires were sequenced by different laboratories using diverse techniques, in order to increase sequencing depth and limit assay-specific biases. Blood TCR repertoires of roughly five healthy adults were deeply sequenced to estimate repertoire size and the extent of clonotype sharing between individuals. For each donor, three plates each were used for CD4 naive and CD4 memory, two plates were used for CD8 naive, and one plate was used for CD8 memory. Overall results and qualifications from the work: Only blood was sampled, and tissue TCR repertoires likely differ from those in blood. Pairwise subsampling led to the expectation that sequencing depth would affect the degree of clonotype sharing among donors. Rarefaction of sorted-subset datasets indicated incomplete sequencing despite the large sequencing depth. The small number of donors limited the genetic and exposure-history diversity represented. Naive subsets generally had larger estimated clonotype richness than memory subsets. Compared with non-shared clonotypes, the clonotypes found in all four sorted-subset donors had higher generation probabilities. Sharing across several donors was observed for 4.5% to 6.5% of naive CD4, under 4% of naive CD8, 2% to 2.5% of memory CD4, and less than 0.45% of memory CD8 clonotypes.

This clone was observed a handful of times. It lacks a known antigen. No base qualities exist here, and no much larger clone lies one base off it. The CDR3 goes from the cysteine to the phenylalanine over 11 residues. Only the CDR3 part of the read is kept: 33 bases, read in frame from the first base. The V end loses 7 bases and the J end loses 3 bases, and a stretch of 5 bases separates them. From a lookup of the germline V gene, CDR1 and CDR2 are MDHEN and SYDVKM. For the CD8 naive samples, CD45RO-negative cells were positively selected for CCR7, yielding a CD45RA+CCR7+ population from which TemRA cells were excluded. Donors were healthy HIV-negative adults with no recently reported acute infections or vaccinations. Every donor was a Caucasian adult living in Nashville, Tennessee, USA. Blood was collected by leukapheresis, and PBMCs were isolated by Ficoll-Histopaque density gradient centrifugation and then cryopreserved in liquid nitrogen vapor phase. Purity and quantity of every magnetically sorted T cell population were checked by analytical flow cytometry. Genomic DNA was isolated from each sorted fraction and quantified by UV absorbance on a Nanodrop 2000c.

TCR CDR3 regions were amplified from genomic DNA by multiplex PCR using the deep immunoSEQ assay. Genomic DNA extracted from each cell subset was distributed evenly over all wells of several immunoSEQ 96-well plates, and each plate served as one replicate. For sorted subsets, approximately 200 ng of genomic DNA, equivalent to some 33,000 T cell genomes, went into each replicate PCR. Purified libraries were measured with a Qubit 3.0 fluorometer, size-checked on a Bioanalyzer 2100, and measured again with the KAPA Library Quantification kit. Each immunoSEQ 96-well plate was sequenced on its own single-read 150-cycle Illumina NextSeq 550 flow cell. The authors processed their data as follows. Because the immunoSEQ output included only junctional sequences and no quality scores, the filtering could not be the same as the filtering used for full-length reads. To assign V/J genes and CDR3, sequences were annotated using PyIR, a Python wrapper for IgBLAST v1.9, with IMGT germline references. Any read was removed if the V/J assignment was weak (E-value above 1e-6), the CDR3 was missing, or the read contained stop codons, out-of-frame junctions, or ambiguous translated residues. V3J clonotypes were defined by identical inferred V gene, J gene, and CDR3 amino acid sequence. Percentage overlap between repertoires was calculated by dividing the number of shared unique clonotypes by the size of the smaller repertoire. RTK rarefaction, the Chao1 estimator, and Recon v2.1 estimates of unobserved clonotypes were used to assess repertoire richness. For all TCRbeta clonotypes obtained by the gDNA method from a handful of donors, generation probabilities were computed with OLGA. As stored in TCRdb, this immuneACCESS dataset retains in-frame rearrangements with V and J assigned. A fraction of the clones does not appear; measured against another copy, unresolved V genes explain less than half of the discrepancy, and the remainder lacks a known reason. V and J calls and clone size are copied from that table; D and trimming were computed from the DNA. Across this sample there are 760,000 or so clones, with roughly 96% seen only once. Less than 0.3% of the sample rests with the top ten.

The TCR originated in a young man in good health. The receptor chain draws on TRBV28 and TRBJ2-3, with the D gene too uncertain to name. Sequences were obtained from naive CD8+ T cells sorted from blood. What this sample's cell subset or site label stands for: CD45RA+CCR7+. The bases read TGTGCCAGCAAGGCGACAGATACGCAGTATTTT. It codes for CASKATDTQYF.